This T cell receptor (beta chain) comes out of a study of T cell repertoires in aging, cancer and after chemotherapy. Whole-study context: The whole study produced a dataset of some 10 million TCR reads.

Study conclusions and caveats: Healthy donors lost TCR diversity with age mainly through richness, cancer patients through richness and evenness. Across the chemotherapy interval, each cancer cohort showed higher median generation probability, suggesting thymic rebound. No conclusions about immunological memory after chemotherapy can be drawn from the repertoire data.

Amplification of TCR beta used genomic DNA extracted from peripheral blood. TRB rearrangements spanning V, D and J were amplified using mixed TRB-A/B primers. TCRdb reprocessed the multiplex PCR reads with MiXCR, giving one entry per CDR3 protein. Here the sample spans around 3,800 distinct CDR3 sequences, more than 25% being singletons. The germline CDR1 and CDR2 sequences are MNHEY and SVGAGI. V shed 5 bases and J 0 bases; nucleotides not matched to a gene: 13. This CDR3 contains 18 residues. This clonotype showed up just a few times. The target antigen is unknown. Sequencing input: blood. This chain connects TRBV6-5 to TRBJ2-4, with 7 bases that match TRBD2. The clonotype comes from a human donor in good health. The CDR3 DNA follows: TGTGCCAGCAGTCCTCGGGGGGTATCTGGATTAGCCAAAAACATTCAGTACTTC. Its protein is CASSPRGVSGLAKNIQYF.